This passage covers 23 T cell receptor beta chains from one sample sequenced in a study of cytomegalovirus exposure and HLA in healthy donors (dated by TCRdb to about 2017). The library was made by the immunoSEQ multiplex PCR assay. Drawn from immuneACCESS, this table holds only the in-frame rearrangements with V and J called that TCRdb kept. Clones are partly lost; checked studies trace under half to an unresolved V gene and leave the rest unexplained. For this sample the table gives around 69,000 clones, of which around 96% were detected only once. The leading ten clones occupy roughly 4.7% of the sample. The material sequenced was PBMCs. These receptors all stem from a woman under 30 in good health and CMV-seropositive.

The chain combines TRBV6-1 with TRBJ2-7; 10 nucleotides match TRBD2. The J segment lost 2 bases and the V segment lost 3 bases, leaving 7 bases of the junction unmatched. This CDR3 is 16 amino acids long. Germline V gene data show CDR1 as MNHNS and CDR2 as SASEGT. In nucleotides, the CDR3 is TGTGCCAGCAGTGACGCGCTCAGCGGGAGGGCCTACGAGCAGTACTTC. It is translated as CASSDALSGRAYEQYF.

The rearrangement uses TRBV13 and TRBJ2-5, with D perhaps matching TRBD2 (5 bases). Germline-derived CDR1 and CDR2 are PRHDT and FYEKMQ (reference sequence). There are 14 residues in the CDR3. The V gene lost 3 bases and the J gene lost 1 base, with 9 bases spanning the gap. The CDR3 nucleotides are TGTGCCAGCAGCTTGCTGAGCGGCCAAGAGACCCAGTACTTC. This sequence encodes CASSLLSGQETQYF. Filled out from reference TRBV13 and TRBJ2-5, the complete variable domain reads AAGVIQSPRHLIKEKRETATLKCYPIPRHDTVYWYQQGPGQDPQFLISFYEKMQSDKGSIPDRFSAQQFSDYHSELNMSSLELGDSALYFCASSLLSGQETQYFGPGTRLLVL.

The rearrangement uses TRBV14 and TRBJ2-6, with 7 positions matching TRBD1. CDR1 and CDR2 (germline): SGHDN, FVKESK. Trimming at V came to 3 bases and at J to 0 bases, leaving 20 bases not matched to a gene. CDR3 length equals 22 residues. For the CDR3, the DNA is TGTGCCAGCAGCCAGGGAAAGTTACCCCGGACAGGACATATCTCTGGGGCCAACGTCCTGACTTTC. The encoded protein is CASSQGKLPRTGHISGANVLTF. The variable domain in full, with the rest retrieved from reference TRBV14 and TRBJ2-6, is EAGVTQFPSHSVIEKGQTVTLRCDPISGHDNLYWYRRVMGKEIKFLLHFVKESKQDESGMPNNRFLAERTGGTYSTLKVQPAELEDSGVYFCASSQGKLPRTGHISGANVLTFGAGSRLTVL.

V is TRBV11-2 and J is TRBJ2-1; D unclear. This CDR3 contains 13 residues. Trimming stripped 3 bases from V and 3 bases from J, with 6 bases between. Germline V gives CDR1 SGHAT, CDR2 FQNNGV. The CDR3 region is CASSLTGYNEQFF. The CDR3 DNA follows: TGTGCCAGCAGCTTGACGGGCTACAATGAGCAGTTCTTC. Full variable domain (outside the CDR3, taken from reference TRBV11-2 and TRBJ2-1): EAGVAQSPRYKIIEKRQSVAFWCNPISGHATLYWYQQILGQGPKLLIQFQNNGVVDDSQLPKDRFSAERLKGVDSTLKIQPAKLEDSAVYLCASSLTGYNEQFFGPGTRLTVL.

This chain joins TRBV6-6 and TRBJ1-4; TRBD1 might be the D (5 bases). The V end was cut by 11 bases, the J end by 6 bases, with 13 bases between. Germline V gene lookup returns CDR1 MNHNY and CDR2 SVGAGI (reference sequence). The CDR3 extends over 12 amino acids. The CDR3 sequence is CAAGQGHEKLFF. The CDR3 DNA is TGTGCCGCCGGTCAGGGCCATGAAAAACTGTTTTTT.

The gene calls are TRBV5-8 and TRBJ2-7, with 8 bases matching TRBD2. V lost 4 bases to trimming and J lost 1 base; unmatched junction nucleotides: 1. CDR1 and CDR2 (germline): SGHTS, YDEGEE. The CDR3 extends over 13 amino acids. DNA for the CDR3: TGTGCCAGCAGCGCGGGAGGATCCTACGAGCAGTACTTC. Its translation is CASSAGGSYEQYF.

The DNA for the CDR3 is TGTGCCAGCAGCCAAGAGCGGGAGGGCCCCTGGGATGAGCAGTTCTTC. It encodes CASSQEREGPWDEQFF. The genes are TRBV14 and TRBJ2-1, with 9 bases aligning to TRBD2. Germline V gives CDR1 SGHDN, CDR2 FVKESK. The CDR3 has 16 amino acids. The V gene end was trimmed by 0 bases and the J gene end by 8 bases; junction bases not matched to a gene: 8.

The chain links TRBV18 to TRBJ2-7; possible D gene TRBD2, 6 bases. Trimming took 3 bases from V and 3 from J, leaving 15 bases between them. There are 15 residues in the CDR3. The germline gives CDR1 KGHSH, CDR2 LQKENI. The CDR3 region is CASSPSTSSLYEQYF. In nucleotides, the CDR3 is TGTGCCAGCTCACCGTCAACTAGCAGCCTCTACGAGCAGTACTTC.

The chain is built from TRBV27 and TRBJ2-7, with D possibly being TRBD2 (6 bases). This CDR3 is built from 14 residues. Germline V gene lookup returns CDR1 MNHEY and CDR2 SMNVEV (reference sequence). The V and J ends lost 6 bases and 2 bases respectively, with 14 bases between them. The CDR3 nucleotides read TGTGCCAGCAGACCCTTCGGGGGAACCTACGAGCAGTACTTC. It translates to CASRPFGGTYEQYF.

The chain carries TRBV6-5 and TRBJ1-5; D may be TRBD1 (5 bases). CDR3 length: 14 residues. V shed 8 bases and J shed 3 bases, with 14 bases lying between them. Germline V gene lookup returns CDR1 MNHEY and CDR2 SVGAGI. The DNA for the CDR3 is TGTGCCAGCCCCCGGCCGACAGACAATCAGCCCCAGCATTTT. Protein sequence: CASPRPTDNQPQHF.

This clone is a singleton in its sample. This chain uses TRBV30 with TRBJ2-3; the match to TRBD2 covers 8 bases. The germline V gene encodes CDR1 GTSNPN and CDR2 SVGIG (reference sequence). The CDR3 covers 14 residues. The ends lost 2 bases at V and 3 bases at J; junction bases unmatched: 4. CDR3 in DNA: TGTGCCTGGAGTCTAGCGGGCCTGACAGATACGCAGTATTTT. This codes for CAWSLAGLTDTQYF.

The J gene is TRBJ1-4, the V gene TRBV2, with 7 bases lining up with TRBD1. The CDR3 runs 16 residues. Germline V lookup: CDR1 SNHLY, CDR2 FYNNEI. V gave up 3 bases and J gave up 6 bases; unmatched junction bases: 10. The CDR3 region has the DNA TGTGCCAGCAGTGATGGCACGGAGGGGGCCTATGAAAAACTGTTTTTT. This gives the protein CASSDGTEGAYEKLFF. Full variable domain (remainder filled in from reference TRBV2 and TRBJ1-4): EPEVTQTPSHQVTQMGQEVILRCVPISNHLYFYWYRQILGQKVEFLVSFYNNEISEKSEIFDDQFSVERPDGSNFTLKIRSTKLEDSAMYFCASSDGTEGAYEKLFFGSGTQLSVL.

The rearrangement joins TRBV19 to TRBJ2-2; maybe TRBD2 (6 bases). Germline values: CDR1 LNHDA, CDR2 SQIVND (reference sequence). Trimming pared 7 bases from V and 5 bases from J, leaving 17 bases between. The CDR3 totals 15 residues. The CDR3 region is CASKRAGMGTGELFF. CDR3 nucleotide sequence: TGTGCCAGTAAGCGGGCAGGAATGGGTACCGGGGAGCTGTTTTTT.

V and J are TRBV4-2 and TRBJ2-1; D perhaps matches TRBD2 (7 bases). This CDR3 is 14 amino acids long. Deletions cut 6 bases from V and 7 bases from J, with 16 bases between. Germline CDR1 reads LGHNA; CDR2 reads YNFKEQ. As DNA, the CDR3 is TGTGCCAGCAGGGGGGGGTTGACAGGAAATGAGCAGTTCTTC. This gives the protein CASRGGLTGNEQFF.

The V and J genes are TRBV30 and TRBJ2-1; D gene ambiguous. The ends were cut back, 0 bases at V and 8 bases at J, with 17 bases in the middle. The germline gives CDR1 GTSNPN, CDR2 SVGIG (reference sequence). This CDR3 has 15 amino acids. This CDR3 reads CAWSVQSGSYHEQFF. CDR3 sequence (DNA): TGTGCCTGGAGTGTACAGTCAGGCTCTTACCATGAGCAGTTCTTC.

The chain employs TRBV13 and TRBJ1-3; D unclear. V was pared by 5 bases and J by 0 bases, with 5 bases between. Germline V gene sequence: CDR1 PRHDT, CDR2 FYEKMQ (reference sequence). CDR3 size: 13 residues. CDR3 DNA sequence: TGTGCCAGCAGCCCCGGCTCTGGAAACACCATATATTTT. Translated, it gives CASSPGSGNTIYF.

The genes are TRBV5-1 and TRBJ2-7; D unclear. The ends were cut back, 1 base at V and 6 bases at J, with 8 bases in the middle. The germline V gene has CDR1 SGHRS and CDR2 YFSETQ. The CDR3 loop spans 12 amino acids. CDR3 amino acids: CASSLKLSEQYF. CDR3 DNA: TGCGCCAGCAGCTTGAAACTCTCCGAGCAGTACTTC.

J is TRBJ1-1 and V is TRBV29-1; D uncertain. With 3 bases removed from V and 5 bases from J, the gap between germline ends came to 10 bases. There are 12 residues in the CDR3. Germline V gene data show CDR1 as SQVTM and CDR2 as ANQGSEA. The CDR3 spells CSVEDEGTEAFF. As DNA, the CDR3 is TGCAGCGTTGAGGACGAGGGAACTGAAGCTTTCTTT.

This clone was seen once. This chain joins TRBV30 and TRBJ1-2, with 8 bases fitting TRBD1. Germline V gene sequence: CDR1 GTSNPN, CDR2 SVGIG (reference sequence). The CDR3 has 15 amino acids. V lost 2 bases, J lost 0 bases, and 5 bases stayed unmatched. Here the CDR3 DNA reads TGTGCCTGGAGTACCCTGACAGGGGCTAACTATGGCTACACCTTC. Amino acids: CAWSTLTGANYGYTF. The variable domain in full, with the rest retrieved from reference TRBV30 and TRBJ1-2, is SQTIHQWPATLVQPVGSPLSLECTVEGTSNPNLYWYRQAAGRGLQLLFYSVGIGQISSEVPQNLSASRPQDRQFILSSKKLLLSDSGFYLCAWSTLTGANYGYTFGSGTRLTVV.

The chain combines TRBV25-1 with TRBJ1-5, with a weak D call TRBD1 (5 bases). The CDR3 is 14 residues long. Trimming cost V 6 bases and J 0 bases, with 9 bases left between them. Germline assignment: CDR1 MGHDK and CDR2 SYGVNS. In DNA, the CDR3 is TGTGCCAGCAGGTCGACAGATAGCAATCAGCCCCAGCATTTT. It yields the protein CASRSTDSNQPQHF.

This chain's CDR3 is CASSLEPQNYEQYF. Written as DNA, the CDR3 is TGTGCCAGCAGCTTAGAACCACAAAACTACGAGCAGTACTTC. The chain recombines TRBV7-2 with TRBJ2-7; D is undetermined. The CDR3 is 14 amino acids. Trimming pared 1 base from V and 3 bases from J, leaving 10 bases between. The germline gives CDR1 SGHTA, CDR2 FQGNSA.

The CDR3 loop is CASSPRDRAGGGEQYF. The CDR3 nucleotides read TGTGCCAGCAGCCCCAGAGACAGGGCAGGAGGTGGGGAGCAGTACTTC. V usage is TRBV7-9 and J usage is TRBJ2-7, with 7 bases fitting TRBD1. From germline, CDR1 is SEHNR and CDR2 FQNEAQ (reference sequence). The CDR3 has 16 amino acids. V dropped 5 bases and J dropped 7; count of bases not matched to a gene: 17.

CDR3 sequence: CAISPTSGRPGSTDTQYF. In nucleotides, the CDR3 is TGTGCCATCAGTCCTACTAGCGGGAGGCCGGGCAGCACAGATACGCAGTATTTT. This chain joins TRBV10-3 and TRBJ2-3; 12 bases map to TRBD2. V lost 5 bases, J lost 0 bases, and 9 bases stayed unmatched. Germline loops: CDR1 ENHRY, CDR2 SYGVKD. This CDR3 region has 18 residues.